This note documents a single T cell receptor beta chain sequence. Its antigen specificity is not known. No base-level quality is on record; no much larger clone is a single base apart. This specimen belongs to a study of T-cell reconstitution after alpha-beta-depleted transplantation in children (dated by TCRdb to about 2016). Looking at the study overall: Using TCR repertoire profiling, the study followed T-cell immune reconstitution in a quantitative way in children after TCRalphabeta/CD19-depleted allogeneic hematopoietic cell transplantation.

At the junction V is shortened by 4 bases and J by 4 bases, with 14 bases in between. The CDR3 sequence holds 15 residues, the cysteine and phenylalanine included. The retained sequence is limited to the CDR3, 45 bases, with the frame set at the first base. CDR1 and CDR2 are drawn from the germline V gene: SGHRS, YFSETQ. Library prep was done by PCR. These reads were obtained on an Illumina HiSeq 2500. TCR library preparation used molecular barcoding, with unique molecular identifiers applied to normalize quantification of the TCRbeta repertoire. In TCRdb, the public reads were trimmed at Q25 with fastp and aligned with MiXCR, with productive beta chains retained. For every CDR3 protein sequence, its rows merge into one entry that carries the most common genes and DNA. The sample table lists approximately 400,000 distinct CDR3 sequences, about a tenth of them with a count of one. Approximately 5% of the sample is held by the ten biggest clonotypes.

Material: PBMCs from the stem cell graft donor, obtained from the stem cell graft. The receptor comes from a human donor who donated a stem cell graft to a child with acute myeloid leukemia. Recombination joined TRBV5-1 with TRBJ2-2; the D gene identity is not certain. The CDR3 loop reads CASSDRVRVTGELFF. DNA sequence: TGCGCCAGCAGCGACCGGGTCCGAGTCACCGGGGAGCTGTTTTTT.